This T cell receptor beta chain appears in the sequencing data of a study of cytomegalovirus exposure and HLA in healthy donors. Notes on the study in general: The authors confirmed in vitro that a few CMV-associated chains were specific for CMV antigens.

The CDR3 contains 16 residues. Germline V CDR1 and CDR2: LNHNV, YYDKDF (reference sequence). The junction had 3 bases not matched to a gene; V was cut back by 0 bases and J by 1 base. Sequencing used immunoSEQ multiplex PCR; TCRdb keeps in-frame clones, though not all of them. The sample lists some 150,000 clones; approximately 91% were seen once. Note on this clone: The antigen is not known.

The receptor's source is a man between 18 and 29 years old in good health and CMV-seronegative. The material sequenced was PBMCs. This chain joins TRBV15 and TRBJ2-3; 8 bases align to TRBD1. CDR3 region: CATSREGQGRTDTQYF. CDR3 in DNA: TGTGCCACCAGCAGAGAAGGACAGGGTCGCACAGATACGCAGTATTTT.